This T cell receptor beta chain was documented in a study of shared clonotypes between healthy human individuals. The junction had 8 bases not matched to a gene; V was cut back by 1 base and J by 6 bases. The CDR3 runs to 16 residues. Germline CDR1 reads MGHDK; CDR2 reads SYGVNS. TCRdb keeps only in-frame clones here, not all; method: immunoSEQ multiplex PCR. The sample has roughly 510,000 clones, 75% to 80% seen once. Sequenced material: PBMCs. This sequence originates from a woman aged 40 to 49 in good health. Some clones in this sample may be carry-over from other donors' samples. The chain has TRBV25-1 and TRBJ2-5; 10 bases agree with TRBD1. CDR3 sequence reads: CASSEWAGTGEKTQYF. In DNA, the CDR3 is TGTGCCAGCAGTGAATGGGCCGGGACAGGGGAAAAGACCCAGTACTTC.